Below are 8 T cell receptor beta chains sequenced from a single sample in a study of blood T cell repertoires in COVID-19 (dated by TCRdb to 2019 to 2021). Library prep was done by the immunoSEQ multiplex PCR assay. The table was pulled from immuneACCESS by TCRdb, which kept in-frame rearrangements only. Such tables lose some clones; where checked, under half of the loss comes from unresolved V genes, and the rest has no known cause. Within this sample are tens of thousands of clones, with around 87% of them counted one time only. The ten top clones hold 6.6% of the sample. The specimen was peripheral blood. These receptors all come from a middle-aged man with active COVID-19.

The CDR3 DNA reads TGTGCCAGCAGCACGGGGGGCTATGGCTACACCTTC. Its protein is CASSTGGYGYTF. The J gene is TRBJ1-2, the V gene TRBV6-2 or TRBV6-3, with D perhaps matching TRBD1 (5 bases). The CDR3 consists of 12 residues. Germline V gene data show CDR1 as MNHEY and CDR2 as SVGEGT. V was trimmed by 6 bases and J by 4 bases, leaving 9 bases between them.

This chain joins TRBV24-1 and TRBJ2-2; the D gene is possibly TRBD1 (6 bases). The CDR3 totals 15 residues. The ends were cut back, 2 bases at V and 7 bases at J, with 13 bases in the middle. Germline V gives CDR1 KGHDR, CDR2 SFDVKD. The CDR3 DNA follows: TGTGCCACCAGTGATTACAGGGTGTCGGGCGGGGAGCTGTTTTTT. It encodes CATSDYRVSGGELFF.

This CDR3 reads CASSLTGGNEQFF. CDR3 DNA: TGCGCCAGCAGCCTGACAGGGGGCAATGAGCAGTTCTTC. This chain connects TRBV5-1 to TRBJ2-1; 9 positions agree with TRBD1. The CDR3 length is 13 residues. V was clipped by 4 bases and J by 6 bases; unmatched bases: 2. CDR1 SGHRS and CDR2 YFSETQ come from the germline V gene.

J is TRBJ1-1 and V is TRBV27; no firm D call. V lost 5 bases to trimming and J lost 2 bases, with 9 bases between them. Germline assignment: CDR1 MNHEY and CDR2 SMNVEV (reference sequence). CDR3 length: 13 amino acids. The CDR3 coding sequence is TGTGCCAGCAGTACTCTCTTAAACACTGAAGCTTTCTTT. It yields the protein CASSTLLNTEAFF.

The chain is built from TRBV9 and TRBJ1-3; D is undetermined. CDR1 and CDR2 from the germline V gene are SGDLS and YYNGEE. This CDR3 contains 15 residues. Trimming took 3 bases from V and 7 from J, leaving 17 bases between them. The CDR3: CASSAVKQTANTIYF. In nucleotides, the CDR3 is TGTGCCAGCAGCGCCGTGAAACAGACCGCGAACACCATATATTTT.

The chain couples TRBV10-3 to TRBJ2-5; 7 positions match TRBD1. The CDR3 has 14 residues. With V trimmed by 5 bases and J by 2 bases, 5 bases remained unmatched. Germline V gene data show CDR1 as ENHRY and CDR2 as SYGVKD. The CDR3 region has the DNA TGTGCCATCAGTCAAAGACAGGGTCAAGAGACCCAGTACTTC. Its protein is CAISQRQGQETQYF.

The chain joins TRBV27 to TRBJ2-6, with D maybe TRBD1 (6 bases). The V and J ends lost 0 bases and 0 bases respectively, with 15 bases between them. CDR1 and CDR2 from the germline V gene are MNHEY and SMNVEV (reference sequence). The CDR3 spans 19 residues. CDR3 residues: CASSLSPWTDSSGANVLTF. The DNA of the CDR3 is TGTGCCAGCAGTTTATCCCCCTGGACAGATAGCTCTGGGGCCAACGTCCTGACTTTC.

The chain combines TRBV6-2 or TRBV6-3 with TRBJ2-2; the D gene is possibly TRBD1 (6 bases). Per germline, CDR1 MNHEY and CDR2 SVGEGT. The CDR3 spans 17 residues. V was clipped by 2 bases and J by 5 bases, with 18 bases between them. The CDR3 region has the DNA TGTGCCAGCAGTTACGGGGCGAGCAGGGGCAGGACCGGGGAGCTGTTTTTT. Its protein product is CASSYGASRGRTGELFF.